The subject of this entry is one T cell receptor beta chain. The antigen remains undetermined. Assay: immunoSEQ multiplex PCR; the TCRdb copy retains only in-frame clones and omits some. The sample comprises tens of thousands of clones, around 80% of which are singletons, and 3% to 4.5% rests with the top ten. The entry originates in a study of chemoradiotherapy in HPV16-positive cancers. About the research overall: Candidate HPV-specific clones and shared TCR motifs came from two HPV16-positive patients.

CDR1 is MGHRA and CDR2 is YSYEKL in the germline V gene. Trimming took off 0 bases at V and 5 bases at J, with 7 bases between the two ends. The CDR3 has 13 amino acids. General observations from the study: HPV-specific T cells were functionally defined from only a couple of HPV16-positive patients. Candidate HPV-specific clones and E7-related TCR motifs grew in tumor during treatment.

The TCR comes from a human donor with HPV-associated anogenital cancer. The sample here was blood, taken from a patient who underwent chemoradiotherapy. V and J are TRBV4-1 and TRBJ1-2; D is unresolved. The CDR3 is CASSQDGRYGYTF. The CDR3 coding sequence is TGCGCCAGCAGCCAAGATGGCAGGTATGGCTACACCTTC.